These T cell receptor beta chains were read from a single sample in a study of CD8 T cells in Susac syndrome. TCRdb fed the immunoSEQ multiplex PCR reads into MiXCR, producing one record per CDR3 protein. This table holds approximately 57,000 distinct CDR3 sequences, approximately 95% found once. The sample consisted of CD8+ T cells from PBMCs. Every receptor here comes from a human donor with Susac syndrome. Both conserved end residues are part of each CDR3. A D gene is named only where the DNA matches it firmly. Clone sizes are given selectively: once, few, many, or a class where the clone is expanded.

v_call: TRBV6-2/TRBV6-3
clone_size: NA
j_call: TRBJ2-1
d_call: NA
cdr3_aa: CASRKGTEPGNEQFF

v_call: TRBV25-1
clone_size: NA
j_call: TRBJ1-1
d_call: NA
cdr3_aa: CASGRGNTEAFF

v_call: TRBV5-1
clone_size: NA
j_call: TRBJ1-6
d_call: NA
cdr3_aa: CASSLDGSDNSPLHF

v_call: TRBV12-3/TRBV12-4
clone_size: NA
j_call: TRBJ1-1
d_call: NA
cdr3_aa: CASSADNTEAFF

v_call: TRBV4-1
clone_size: NA
j_call: TRBJ2-7
d_call: NA
cdr3_aa: CASSWDTAYEQYF

v_call: TRBV9
clone_size: NA
j_call: TRBJ1-2
d_call: NA
cdr3_aa: CASSVEDGSYGYTF

v_call: TRBV6-4
clone_size: NA
j_call: TRBJ1-5
d_call: NA
cdr3_aa: CASSDGGPQHF

v_call: TRBV7-2
clone_size: NA
j_call: TRBJ2-5
d_call: NA
cdr3_aa: CASSSPGEGAWVETQYF

v_call: TRBV28
clone_size: NA
j_call: TRBJ2-3
d_call: TRBD1
cdr3_aa: CASSLRDRTTDTQYF

v_call: TRBV12-3/TRBV12-4
clone_size: few
j_call: TRBJ1-2
d_call: NA
cdr3_aa: CASSLGQGYGYTF

v_call: TRBV30
clone_size: NA
j_call: TRBJ2-5
d_call: NA
cdr3_aa: CAWSPRIAQETQYF

v_call: TRBV5-1
clone_size: once
j_call: TRBJ2-3
d_call: NA
cdr3_aa: CASSLAVGTDTQYF

v_call: TRBV29-1
clone_size: NA
j_call: TRBJ2-7
d_call: NA
cdr3_aa: CSVEDFGAGHYEQYF

v_call: TRBV5-1
clone_size: NA
j_call: TRBJ2-1
d_call: TRBD1
cdr3_aa: CASSLGTGRFDEQFF

v_call: TRBV9
clone_size: NA
j_call: TRBJ2-3
d_call: TRBD2
cdr3_aa: CASSVAASGDTQYF

v_call: TRBV2
clone_size: NA
j_call: TRBJ2-5
d_call: NA
cdr3_aa: CASSGLRFQETQYF

v_call: TRBV9
clone_size: NA
j_call: TRBJ1-6
d_call: TRBD1
cdr3_aa: CASSPDGTGGGSPLHF

v_call: TRBV9
clone_size: once
j_call: TRBJ2-5
d_call: TRBD1
cdr3_aa: CASSGLTGVQETQYF

v_call: TRBV13
clone_size: NA
j_call: TRBJ1-5
d_call: NA
cdr3_aa: CASSLGWGGNQPQHF

v_call: TRBV2
clone_size: once
j_call: TRBJ2-1
d_call: TRBD2
cdr3_aa: CASSHRLAGEPRPNNEQFF

v_call: TRBV12-3/TRBV12-4
clone_size: once
j_call: TRBJ2-3
d_call: NA
cdr3_aa: CASSLRGRTDTQYF

v_call: TRBV20-1
clone_size: NA
j_call: TRBJ2-3
d_call: TRBD2
cdr3_aa: CSPRDYRTDTQYF

v_call: TRBV7-9
clone_size: NA
j_call: TRBJ1-2
d_call: NA
cdr3_aa: CASSRIWANYGYTF

v_call: TRBV5-6
clone_size: once
j_call: TRBJ2-1
d_call: NA
cdr3_aa: CASSLPRGRNEQFF

v_call: TRBV7-6
clone_size: NA
j_call: TRBJ2-1
d_call: NA
cdr3_aa: CASSDGTLYNEQFF

v_call: TRBV20-1
clone_size: NA
j_call: TRBJ2-7
d_call: NA
cdr3_aa: CSARDSRDYEQYF

v_call: TRBV12-3/TRBV12-4
clone_size: NA
j_call: TRBJ1-5
d_call: TRBD1
cdr3_aa: CASSPGQGSSNQPQHF

v_call: TRBV7-9
clone_size: NA
j_call: TRBJ2-3
d_call: TRBD1
cdr3_aa: CASSGDRGRGTQYF

v_call: TRBV25-1
clone_size: NA
j_call: TRBJ2-1
d_call: NA
cdr3_aa: CAITTGYNEQFF

v_call: TRBV30
clone_size: NA
j_call: TRBJ2-2
d_call: NA
cdr3_aa: CAWSVVDAGELFF

v_call: TRBV18
clone_size: NA
j_call: TRBJ2-3
d_call: TRBD2
cdr3_aa: CASSSSGETSGTTDTQYF

v_call: TRBV7-7
clone_size: NA
j_call: TRBJ2-2
d_call: NA
cdr3_aa: CASSLLEYTGELFF

v_call: TRBV5-1
clone_size: few
j_call: TRBJ2-7
d_call: TRBD1
cdr3_aa: CASSPGQGAYEQYF

v_call: TRBV20-1
clone_size: once
j_call: TRBJ2-7
d_call: NA
cdr3_aa: CSARIQQSSYEQYF

v_call: TRBV12-3/TRBV12-4
clone_size: NA
j_call: TRBJ1-1
d_call: NA
cdr3_aa: CASSFGLNEAFF

v_call: TRBV28
clone_size: NA
j_call: TRBJ2-2
d_call: TRBD2
cdr3_aa: CAGGLAGGVPGELFF

v_call: TRBV24-1
clone_size: NA
j_call: TRBJ2-6
d_call: NA
cdr3_aa: CATSVGGSPLSGANVLTF

v_call: TRBV6-5
clone_size: NA
j_call: TRBJ1-5
d_call: TRBD1
cdr3_aa: CASSSATGEGQPQHF

v_call: TRBV4-1
clone_size: NA
j_call: TRBJ1-5
d_call: TRBD1
cdr3_aa: CASSQVLLQGDQPQHF

v_call: TRBV19
clone_size: NA
j_call: TRBJ1-1
d_call: NA
cdr3_aa: CASRYRFGGPKHMNTEAFF

v_call: TRBV20-1
clone_size: once
j_call: TRBJ2-1
d_call: TRBD1
cdr3_aa: CSARLRDSTYNEQFF

v_call: TRBV20-1
clone_size: NA
j_call: TRBJ1-2
d_call: NA
cdr3_aa: CSAIDWDGYTF